This T cell receptor (beta chain) was observed in a study of cytomegalovirus exposure and HLA in healthy donors. This clone was recorded once. The antigen remains unidentified. The CDR3 is 11 amino acids. CDR1 is MNHEY and CDR2 is SVGAGI in the germline V gene. V lost 4 bases and J lost 4, with 4 bases in between. The study, taken as a whole, reports: Both high specificity and high sensitivity reportedly marked the classifier's diagnosis of cytomegalovirus status. A few CMV-associated chains proved CMV antigen-specific in vitro. Investigators reported some 150 TCR beta chains as tied to cytomegalovirus.

Some clones are missing from TCRdb's copy, which holds only in-frame ones; the method was immunoSEQ multiplex PCR. The sample lists roughly 130,000 clones, roughly 90% occurring once. This chain links TRBV6-5 with TRBJ1-2; D is uncertain. Sample: PBMCs. This TCR was sampled from a man between 25 and 39 years old in good health and CMV-seronegative. CDR3 coding DNA: TGTGCCAGCAGTTCTCGCTATGGCTACACCTTC. Residues: CASSSRYGYTF.